This T cell receptor (beta chain) was recovered during a study of cytomegalovirus exposure and HLA in healthy donors. The PCR had 60 Vbeta and 13 Jbeta primers. The table came from immunoSEQ multiplex PCR; TCRdb's copy has only in-frame clones and leaves some out. The sample carries 150,000 or so clones, just under 85% recorded once. Despite likely unrecorded immune exposures, the donors were nominally healthy at the time of sampling. Trimming stripped 2 bases from V and 3 bases from J, with 10 bases between. Germline V gene data show CDR1 as SGHTS and CDR2 as YDEGEE. This CDR3 is built from 14 residues.

The chain is built from TRBV5-8 and TRBJ2-3; D might be TRBD2 (5 bases). The origin of this receptor is a man aged 25 to 45 in good health and CMV-seropositive. The sample comprised PBMCs. The chain's CDR3 is CASSLGSGTDTQYF. CDR3 nucleotide sequence: TGTGCCAGCAGCTTAGGAAGCGGTACAGATACGCAGTATTTT.